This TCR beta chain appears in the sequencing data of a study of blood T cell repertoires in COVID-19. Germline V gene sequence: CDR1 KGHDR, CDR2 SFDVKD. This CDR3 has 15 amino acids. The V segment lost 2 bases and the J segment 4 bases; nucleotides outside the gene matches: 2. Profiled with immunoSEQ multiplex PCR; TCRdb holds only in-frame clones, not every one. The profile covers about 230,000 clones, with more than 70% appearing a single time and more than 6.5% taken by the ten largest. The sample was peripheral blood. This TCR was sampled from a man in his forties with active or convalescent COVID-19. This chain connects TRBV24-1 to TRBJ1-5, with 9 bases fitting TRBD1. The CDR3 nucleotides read TGTGCCACCAGTGATTCGGGACAGGGTAATCAGCCCCAGCATTTT. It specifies CATSDSGQGNQPQHF.